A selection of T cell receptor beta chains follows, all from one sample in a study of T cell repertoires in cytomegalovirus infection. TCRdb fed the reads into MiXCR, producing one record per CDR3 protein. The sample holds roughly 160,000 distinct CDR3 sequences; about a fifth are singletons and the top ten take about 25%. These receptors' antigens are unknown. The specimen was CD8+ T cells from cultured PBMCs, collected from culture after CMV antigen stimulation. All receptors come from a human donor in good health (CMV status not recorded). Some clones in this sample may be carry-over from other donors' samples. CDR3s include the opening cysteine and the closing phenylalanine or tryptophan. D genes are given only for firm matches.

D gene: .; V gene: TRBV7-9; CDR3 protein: CASSLYREPQHF
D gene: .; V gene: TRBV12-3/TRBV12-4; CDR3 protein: CASNIGGYSNQPQHF
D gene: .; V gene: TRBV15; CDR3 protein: CATSRGGTSREYEQYF
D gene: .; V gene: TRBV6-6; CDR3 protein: CAIKAGVGTEAFF
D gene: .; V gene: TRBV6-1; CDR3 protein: CASSTYEKGGSPLHF
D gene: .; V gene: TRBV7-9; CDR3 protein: CASSPSGIGTEAFF
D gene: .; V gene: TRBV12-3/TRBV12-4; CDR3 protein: CASNQGSHNQPQHF
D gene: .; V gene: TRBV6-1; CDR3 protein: CASSHDSVVSFF
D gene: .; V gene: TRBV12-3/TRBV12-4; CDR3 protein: CASSLGGRYEQYF
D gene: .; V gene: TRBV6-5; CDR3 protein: CASSQPWDEQFF
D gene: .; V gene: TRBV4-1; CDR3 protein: CASSLKTGPSTDTQYF
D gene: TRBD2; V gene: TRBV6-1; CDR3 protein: CASSDVAGGTFGELFF
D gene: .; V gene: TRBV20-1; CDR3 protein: CSARDLEGPVSYNEQFF
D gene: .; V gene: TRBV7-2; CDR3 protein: CASSSGQLLTF
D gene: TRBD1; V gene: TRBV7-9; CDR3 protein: CASSPGDRTYEQYF
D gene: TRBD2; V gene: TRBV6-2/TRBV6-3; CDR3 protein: CASSSGLDANTGELFF
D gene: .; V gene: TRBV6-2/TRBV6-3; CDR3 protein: CASSERLARHEQYF
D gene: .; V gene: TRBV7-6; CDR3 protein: CASSLGDDTQYF
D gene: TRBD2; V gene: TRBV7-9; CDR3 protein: CASSEPPGLAVFEEGQETQYF
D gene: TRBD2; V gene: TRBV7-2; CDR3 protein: CASSLEGGGATDTQYF
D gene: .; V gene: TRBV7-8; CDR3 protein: CVISLGIVPDTQYF
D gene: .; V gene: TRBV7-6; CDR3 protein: CASSPEGTNYGYTF
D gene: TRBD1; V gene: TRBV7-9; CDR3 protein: CASSSPGTAINQPQHF
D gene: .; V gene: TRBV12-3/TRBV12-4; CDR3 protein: CASSFWDSGPGAFF
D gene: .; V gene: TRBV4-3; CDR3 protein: CASSQDGGEVDTQYF
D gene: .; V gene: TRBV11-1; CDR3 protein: CASSQRTANTGELFF
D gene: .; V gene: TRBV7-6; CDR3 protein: CASSRKVGETQYF
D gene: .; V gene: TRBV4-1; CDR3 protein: CASSLAPGTGNTEAFF
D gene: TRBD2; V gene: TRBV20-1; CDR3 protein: CSASPSGETQYF
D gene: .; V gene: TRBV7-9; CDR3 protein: CASTPQNEKLFF
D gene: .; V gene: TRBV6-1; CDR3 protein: CASSEATEPYNEQFF
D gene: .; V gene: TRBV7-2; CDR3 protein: CASSPQHNSNTGEQFF
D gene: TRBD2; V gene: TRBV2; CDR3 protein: CASSDTRTSGGAYEQYF
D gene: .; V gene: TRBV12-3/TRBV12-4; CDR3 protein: CASSRGGITYNEQFF
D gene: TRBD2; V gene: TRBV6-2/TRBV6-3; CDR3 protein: CASSGTSGGRNNEQFF
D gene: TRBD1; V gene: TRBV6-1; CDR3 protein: CASSEWGQGTYGYTF
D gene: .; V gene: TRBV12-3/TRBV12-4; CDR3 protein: CASSLRGAYSNQPQHF
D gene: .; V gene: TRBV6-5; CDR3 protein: CASSFSLLSNQPQHF
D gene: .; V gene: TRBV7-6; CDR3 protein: CASSLPADETQYF
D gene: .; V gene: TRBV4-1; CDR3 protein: CASSSPPHSGANVLTF
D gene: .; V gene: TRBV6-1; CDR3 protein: CAIPGLQRFEQYF
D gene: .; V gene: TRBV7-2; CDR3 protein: CASSLISAAQSYSPLHF
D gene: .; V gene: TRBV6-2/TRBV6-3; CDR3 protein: CASSPSEGRGQFF
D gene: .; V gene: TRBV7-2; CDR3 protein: CASSLRRGPNQPQHF
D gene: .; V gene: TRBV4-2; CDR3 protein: CASSQEVSWQGETYGYTF
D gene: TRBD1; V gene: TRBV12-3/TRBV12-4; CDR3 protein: CASSSNFQGAYGYTF
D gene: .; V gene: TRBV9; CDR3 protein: CASSVDPNPTYEQYF
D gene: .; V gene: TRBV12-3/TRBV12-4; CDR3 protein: CASSLGRVIDTQYF
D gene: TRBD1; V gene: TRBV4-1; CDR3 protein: CASSQFEWSGGTGELFF
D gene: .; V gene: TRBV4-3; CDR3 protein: CASSQVAGGGQPQHF
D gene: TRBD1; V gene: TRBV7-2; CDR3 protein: CASRNTGGPNYGYTF
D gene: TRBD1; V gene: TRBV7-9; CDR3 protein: CASSFPGQGPPDTQYF
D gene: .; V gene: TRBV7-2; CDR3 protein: CASSINRTPNYGYTF
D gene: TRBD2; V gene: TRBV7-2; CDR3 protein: CASSFGLESFVYEQYF
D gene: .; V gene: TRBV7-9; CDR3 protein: CASSSPLGENNEQFF
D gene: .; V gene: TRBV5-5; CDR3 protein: CASSLASESSYNSPLHF